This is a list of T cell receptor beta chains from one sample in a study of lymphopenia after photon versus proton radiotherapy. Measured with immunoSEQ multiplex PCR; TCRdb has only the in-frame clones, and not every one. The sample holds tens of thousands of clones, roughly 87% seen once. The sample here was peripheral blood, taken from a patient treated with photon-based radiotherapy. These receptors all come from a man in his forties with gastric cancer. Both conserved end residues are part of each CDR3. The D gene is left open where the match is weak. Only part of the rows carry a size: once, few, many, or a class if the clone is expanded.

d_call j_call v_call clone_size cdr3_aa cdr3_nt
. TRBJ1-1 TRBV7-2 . CASSLEAFSAAFF TGTGCCAGCAGCTTAGAAGCCTTCAGTGCAGCTTTCTTT
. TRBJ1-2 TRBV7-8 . CASSPYMEGYTF TGTGCCAGCAGCCCCTACATGGAGGGCTACACCTTC
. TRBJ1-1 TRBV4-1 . CASSQGRGANTEAFF TGCGCCAGCAGCCAAGGTCGGGGGGCAAACACTGAAGCTTTCTTT
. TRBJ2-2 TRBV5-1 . CASSRQVMDTGELFF TGCGCCAGCAGCCGACAGGTTATGGACACCGGGGAGCTGTTTTTT
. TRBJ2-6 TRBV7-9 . CASSLNGVNVLTF TGTGCCAGCAGCTTAAATGGGGTCAACGTCCTGACTTTC
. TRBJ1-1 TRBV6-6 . CASSYSITEAFF TGTGCCAGCAGTTACTCGATCACTGAAGCTTTCTTT
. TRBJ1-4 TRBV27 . CASSLGRRSNEKLFF TGTGCCAGCAGTCTCGGACGGAGATCTAATGAAAAACTGTTTTTT
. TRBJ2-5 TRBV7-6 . CASSLDEETQYF TGTGCCAGCAGCTTAGACGAAGAGACCCAGTACTTC
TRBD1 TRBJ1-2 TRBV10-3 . CAISPTGYGYTF TGTGCCATCAGCCCGACAGGGTATGGCTACACCTTC
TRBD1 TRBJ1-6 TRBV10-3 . CAIREDRAGSPLHF TGTGCCATCAGGGAAGACAGGGCAGGCTCACCCCTCCACTTT
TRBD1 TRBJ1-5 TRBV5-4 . CASQIQGANQPQHF TGTGCCAGCCAAATTCAGGGGGCGAATCAGCCCCAGCATTTT
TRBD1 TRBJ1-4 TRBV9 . CASSVSGTGLNEKLFF TGTGCCAGCAGCGTATCGGGGACAGGACTAAATGAAAAACTGTTTTTT
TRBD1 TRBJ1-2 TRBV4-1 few CASSQGDRVYGYTF TGCGCCAGCAGCCAGGGCGACAGGGTGTATGGCTACACCTTC
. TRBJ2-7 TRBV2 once CASSESQKQYF TGTGCCAGCAGTGAATCGCAGAAGCAGTACTTC
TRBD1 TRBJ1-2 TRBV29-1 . CSVDQQGTGTYGYTF TGCAGCGTTGACCAACAAGGGACAGGGACCTATGGCTACACCTTC
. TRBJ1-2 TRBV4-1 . CASSQESSVNYGYTF TGCGCCAGCAGCCAAGAGTCGAGTGTTAACTATGGCTACACCTTC
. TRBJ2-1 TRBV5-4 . CASSLGRGEQFF TGTGCCAGCAGCCTTGGGAGGGGGGAGCAGTTCTTC
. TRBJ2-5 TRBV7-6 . CASSLPAGKEGETQYF TGTGCCAGCAGCTTACCGGCGGGGAAAGAGGGGGAGACCCAGTACTTC